These T cell receptor beta chains were read from a single sample in a study of cytomegalovirus exposure and HLA in healthy donors. Profiled with immunoSEQ multiplex PCR; TCRdb holds only in-frame clones, not every one. This table has fewer than 300,000 clones, roughly 90% appearing once. Sequenced input: PBMCs. The receptors here all came from a man aged 35 to 55 in good health and CMV-seropositive. Both conserved end residues are part of each CDR3. The D gene is left open where the match is weak. For some rows the clone size is stated as once, few or many, or as a class when expanded; others skip it.

-	TRBD1	TRBV5-1	TRBJ2-7	TGCGCCAGCAGCGTCCCGGGACAGGGTCACGAGCAGTACTTC	CASSVPGQGHEQYF
-	TRBD2	TRBV9	TRBJ2-3	TGTGCCAGCAGCGTAGCTAAGGCGGGAGTGGACACAGATACGCAGTATTTT	CASSVAKAGVDTDTQYF
-	TRBD2	TRBV28	TRBJ2-7	TGTGCCAGCAGTTCCCCAAGCGGGAAGGTTTACTCCTACGAGCAGTACTTC	CASSSPSGKVYSYEQYF
-	-	TRBV19	TRBJ1-5	TGTGCCAGTAAGGGGGGGACAATGGGGGATAGCAATCAGCCCCAGCATTTT	CASKGGTMGDSNQPQHF
-	TRBD2	TRBV2	TRBJ2-7	TGTGCCAGCAGGACCCAACTAGCGTGGCCCTACGAGCAGTACTTC	CASRTQLAWPYEQYF
few	-	TRBV2	TRBJ2-1	TGTGCCAGCAGTGTGAGGAGACAGTACAATGAGCAGTTCTTC	CASSVRRQYNEQFF
few	-	TRBV6-1	TRBJ2-5	TGTGCCAGCAGTGTATGGCAGGGTGTGCAAGAGACCCAGTACTTC	CASSVWQGVQETQYF
-	-	TRBV6-6	TRBJ2-3	TGTGCCAGCAGTTACTCGACACAGACAGATACGCAGTATTTT	CASSYSTQTDTQYF
-	-	TRBV6-1	TRBJ2-7	TGTGCCAGCAGTGAAGCGATCCTCTACGAGCAGTACTTC	CASSEAILYEQYF
-	TRBD1	TRBV28	TRBJ1-2	TGTGCCAGCAGTCCGGTTAGACAGGGGAAAATCTATGGCTACACCTTC	CASSPVRQGKIYGYTF
-	-	TRBV4-3	TRBJ1-3	TGCGCCAGCAGCCCCGGGGGGGGGCAGAGCTCTGGAAACACCATATATTTT	CASSPGGGQSSGNTIYF
-	-	TRBV5-1	TRBJ1-3	TGCGCCAGCAGAGGGGACATTCGCTCTGGAAACACCATATATTTT	CASRGDIRSGNTIYF
-	TRBD1	TRBV7-6	TRBJ2-1	TGTGCCAGCAGCTCTAAGGGACAGGCCTACAATGAGCAGTTCTTC	CASSSKGQAYNEQFF
-	TRBD1	TRBV6-1	TRBJ2-7	TGTGCCAGCAGTCCCCGGGACAGGTCCTACGAGCAGTACTTC	CASSPRDRSYEQYF
-	-	TRBV11-2	TRBJ1-1	TGTGCCAGCAGCTCCACAGAGAACACTGAAGCTTTCTTT	CASSSTENTEAFF
-	-	TRBV6-5	TRBJ1-1	TGTGCCAGCAGTTACTCGGCAGGGGCGTACACTGAAGCTTTCTTT	CASSYSAGAYTEAFF
-	TRBD1	TRBV5-1	TRBJ2-2	TGCGCCAGCAGCTTGGCAGTCGGGACAGGGGGTGGGACCGGGGAGCTGTTTTTT	CASSLAVGTGGGTGELFF
few	-	TRBV5-1	TRBJ1-4	TGCGCCAGCACTCCGGACTTCCCTAATGAAAAACTGTTTTTT	CASTPDFPNEKLFF
-	-	TRBV18	TRBJ2-1	TGTGCCAGCTCACCACGTGGCTTATACTACAATGAGCAGTTCTTC	CASSPRGLYYNEQFF
-	TRBD1	TRBV7-9	TRBJ2-7	TGTGCCAGCAGCACTACAGGGGTATCCTACGAGCAGTACTTC	CASSTTGVSYEQYF
-	-	TRBV2	TRBJ1-3	TGTGCCAGCGGCAGGGACTCTGGAAACACCATATATTTT	CASGRDSGNTIYF
-	TRBD2	TRBV7-7	TRBJ2-1	TGTGCTAGCAGCTTAGCCAACCTAGCTGTCTCTAGCGGGAGAGTTAATGAGCAGTTCTTC	CASSLANLAVSSGRVNEQFF
-	TRBD2	TRBV4-3	TRBJ2-2	TGCGCCAGCAGCCAAGTGTTAGCGGGAGATGGCACCGGGGAGCTGTTTTTT	CASSQVLAGDGTGELFF
-	-	TRBV9	TRBJ1-1	TGTGCCAGCAGCGCCGACCTCGAGGTCGTGCCGGCTTTCTTT	CASSADLEVVPAFF
-	-	TRBV5-6	TRBJ2-7	TGTGCCAGCAGCTTGTATATTAGCTCCTACGAGCAGTACTTC	CASSLYISSYEQYF
-	-	TRBV5-6	TRBJ2-4	TGTGCCAGCAGCGCGGGCGCCCAAGGAAACATTCAGTACTTC	CASSAGAQGNIQYF
once	TRBD2	TRBV7-3	TRBJ2-1	TGTGCCAGCAGTCGCCTAGCGGGAGGGCGAAACTACAATGAGCAGTTCTTC	CASSRLAGGRNYNEQFF
few	-	TRBV4-3	TRBJ1-5	TGCGCCAGCAGCCAAGTTGAGGGTTTCCGCAATCAGCCCCAGCATTTT	CASSQVEGFRNQPQHF
once	-	TRBV28	TRBJ1-2	TGTGCCAGCACCCCCCAGGGGTACAACTATGGCTACACCTTC	CASTPQGYNYGYTF
-	-	TRBV4-3	TRBJ1-3	TGCGCCAGCAGCCCAACAGGCGCCGTTGGAAACACCATATATTTT	CASSPTGAVGNTIYF
-	-	TRBV25-1	TRBJ2-1	TGTGCCAGCAGTGAACCGCTAGCTGGCGATGAGCAGTTCTTC	CASSEPLAGDEQFF
-	-	TRBV4-1	TRBJ1-5	TGCGCCAGCAGCCAAGATGAGGGGGTAGGCAATCAGCCCCAGCATTTT	CASSQDEGVGNQPQHF
-	TRBD1	TRBV5-6	TRBJ2-7	TGTGCCAGCAGCCACCCGGGACAGCGCTCCTACGAGCAGTACTTC	CASSHPGQRSYEQYF
-	TRBD2	TRBV10-3	TRBJ2-1	TGTGCCATCAGTGAGGGTCCTGGGACTAGCGGGAGGGCTAGGAATGAGCAGTTCTTC	CAISEGPGTSGRARNEQFF
-	-	TRBV5-6	TRBJ2-7	TGTGCCAGCAACTCCTACCGGGACACCTCCTACGAGCAGTACTTC	CASNSYRDTSYEQYF
once	TRBD1	TRBV27	TRBJ2-7	TGTGCCAGCAGTCCGGTTCCGGGACAGGGGGGCGAGCAGTACTTC	CASSPVPGQGGEQYF